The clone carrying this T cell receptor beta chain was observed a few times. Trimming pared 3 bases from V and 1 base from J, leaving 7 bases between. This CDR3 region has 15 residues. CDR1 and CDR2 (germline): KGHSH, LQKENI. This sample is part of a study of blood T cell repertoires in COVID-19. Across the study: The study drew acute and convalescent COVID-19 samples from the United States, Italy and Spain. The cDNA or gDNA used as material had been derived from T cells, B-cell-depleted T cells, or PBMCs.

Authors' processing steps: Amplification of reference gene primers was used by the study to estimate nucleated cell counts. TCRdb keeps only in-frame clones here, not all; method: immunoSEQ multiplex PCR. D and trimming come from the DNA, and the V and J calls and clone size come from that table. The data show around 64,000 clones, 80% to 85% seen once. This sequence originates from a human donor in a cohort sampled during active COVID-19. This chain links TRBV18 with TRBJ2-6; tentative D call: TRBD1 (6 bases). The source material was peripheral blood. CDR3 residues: CASSPQGSGANVLTF. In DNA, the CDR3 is TGTGCCAGCTCACCTCAGGGGTCTGGGGCCAACGTCCTGACTTTC.